The T cell receptor beta chain described here comes from a study of graft-versus-host responses after intestinal transplantation. Across the whole study: Every recipient had anti-thymocyte globulin induction and three to four years of tacrolimus plus steroids. Study findings and constraints: Individuals who had graft-donor T cell macrochimerism had allografts that showed high graft-versus-host to host-versus-graft clonal ratios. HvG clone declines early post-transplant were associated with peak circulating GvH levels.

After removal of 5 bases from V and 6 bases from J, the junction contained 5 bases not matched to a gene. Germline CDR1 reads MGHRA; CDR2 reads YSYEKL. This CDR3 spans 15 amino acids. This clone occurred a few times. The antigen remains unidentified. The assay was immunoSEQ multiplex PCR, and TCRdb's table has in-frame clones only and misses some. The sample records under 100,000 clones, 85% to 95% being singletons. The clonotype comes from a human donor who was the organ donor for an intestinal transplant. Sample: unstimulated CD8+ T cells sorted from spleen or lymph node cells, taken before transplant. This chain joins TRBV4-1 and TRBJ2-1, with TRBD2 identical over 12 bases. Here the CDR3 reads CASSVLAGGSNEQFF. The CDR3 nucleotides are TGCGCCAGCAGCGTCCTAGCGGGGGGGTCCAATGAGCAGTTCTTC.